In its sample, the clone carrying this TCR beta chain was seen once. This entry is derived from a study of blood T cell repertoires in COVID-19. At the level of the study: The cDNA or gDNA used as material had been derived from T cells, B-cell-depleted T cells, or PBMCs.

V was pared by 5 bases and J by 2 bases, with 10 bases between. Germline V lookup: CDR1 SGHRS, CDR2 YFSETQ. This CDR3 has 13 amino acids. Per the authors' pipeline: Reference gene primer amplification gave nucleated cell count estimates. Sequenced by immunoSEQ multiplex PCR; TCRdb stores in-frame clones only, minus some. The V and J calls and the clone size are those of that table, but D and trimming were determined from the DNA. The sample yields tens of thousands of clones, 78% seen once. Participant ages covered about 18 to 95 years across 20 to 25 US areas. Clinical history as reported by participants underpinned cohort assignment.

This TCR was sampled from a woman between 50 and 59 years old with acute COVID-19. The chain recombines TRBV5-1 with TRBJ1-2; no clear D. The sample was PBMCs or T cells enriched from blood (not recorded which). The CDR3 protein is CASSYALNYGYTF. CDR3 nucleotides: TGCGCCAGCAGTTATGCCCTAAACTATGGCTACACCTTC.